Sequencing of this T cell receptor beta chain was carried out in a study of T cells after yellow fever vaccination. General study results and limits: Though weaker, the secondary response peaked faster, on day 5 versus 15. Repertoires sorted by FACS could include abundant clonotypes that are contaminants from the bulk population. Primary-vaccination clones mostly resurfaced post-booster (roughly 97% CD4, roughly 90% CD8).

The TCR cDNA carried a universal primer site and UMIs from 5'RACE template switching. TCRdb recomputed calls from the 5' RACE reads with MiXCR, one row per CDR3 protein. This sample has hundreds of thousands of distinct CDR3 sequences, with roughly 6.2% found just once. Germline-derived CDR1 and CDR2 are KGHSH and LQKENI. J gave up 5 bases and V 8 bases, and 11 bases lay outside the gene matches. This CDR3 contains 14 residues. Comments on this clonotype: Its cognate antigen is unknown.

This receptor was taken from a man aged 30-40 years who received the YFV17D yellow fever vaccine. The source was PBMCs, collected 5 days after the yellow fever booster vaccination. This rearrangement joins TRBV18 to TRBJ2-7, with 8 bases lining up with TRBD1. The CDR3 nucleotides read TGTGCCAGCACATCCCGGACAGGGCCCGACGAGCAGTACTTC. Its translation: CASTSRTGPDEQYF.